This T cell receptor beta chain was documented in a study of OX40 agonist ivuxolimab in advanced cancers. Here immunoSEQ multiplex PCR was the method, and the copy in TCRdb shows in-frame clones only, minus some. Among about 40,000 clones listed, roughly 81% were seen once. From germline, CDR1 is MNHNS and CDR2 SASEGT. This CDR3 has 13 residues. The J segment lost 3 bases and the V segment lost 7 bases, leaving 5 bases of the junction unmatched. Study-level findings and limits: CD8+ T cells showed, on average, more clonal expansion than CD4+ cells.

Notes on this clone: What it binds is not known.

This chain links TRBV6-1 with TRBJ1-2, with 7 nucleotides matching TRBD1. The source of this sequence is an adult with an advanced solid tumor such as melanoma, head and neck, liver or kidney cancer. Sequenced here: CD4+ or CD8+ T cells sorted from blood, sampled in a trial of the OX40 agonist ivuxolimab. CDR3 nucleotide sequence: TGTGCCAGCACCTACGACAGGGACTATGGCTACACCTTC. This encodes CASTYDRDYGYTF.